These T cell receptor beta chains were read from a single sample in a study of cytomegalovirus exposure and HLA in healthy donors. Profiling relied on immunoSEQ multiplex PCR, and the TCRdb table lists in-frame clones only, not all of them. This sample has about 73,000 clones, with around 90% found just once. Source material: PBMCs. Every receptor here comes from a woman between 18 and 29 years old in good health and CMV-seropositive. The CDR3 runs from the conserved cysteine through the conserved F or W. Each record gives: V gene, CDR3 protein.

TRBV5-1,CASSLAAGGSQPQHF
TRBV18,CASSPAGGYNEQFF
TRBV14,CASSSENPRNEQFF
TRBV27,CASSLVDSSKTQYF
TRBV4-1,CASSQDSMGHQPQHF
TRBV7-2,CASSLGSYEQYF
TRBV30,CAWRGRNLYEQYF
TRBV10-3,CAISAGTSGSSYEQYF
TRBV28,CDPSGGAKNIQYF
TRBV10-2,CASSDAVQETQYF
TRBV9,CASSDTGIGANVLTF
TRBV7-2,CASSLRDSNEQFF
TRBV5-4,CASSSTGVPGGYTF
TRBV5-4,CASSLGNSGSPFTYEQYF
TRBV2,CASSERGPLGYTF
TRBV25-1,CASSGTGRNNEKLFF
TRBV29-1,CSGGLAETQYF
TRBV30,CAWSDRTSPYEQYF
TRBV19,CASSIDGTLFYEQFF
TRBV4-1,CASSQVKAATDTQYF
TRBV14,CASSQVTAYTGELFF
TRBV4-3,CASSQDPPANTGELFF
TRBV7-9,CASSGRVVAGDTDTQYF
TRBV5-4,CASSLDNREKLFF
TRBV6-5,CASSRQGDEQYF
TRBV27,CASSSTGDLAKNIQYF
TRBV7-2,CASSTGGGTLYGYTF
TRBV4-1,CASSQVTDQPQHF